One sample yielded the 3 T cell receptor beta chains listed below, sequenced in a study of vaccination effects on CD4 cells after COVID-19. Peptide-pool stimulation followed by sequencing identified expanded antigen-specific CD4+ clonotypes in the ViraFEST assay. Culturing for nine to ten days preceded CD4+ T cell isolation. Their recognized antigens are unknown. The data were produced by immunoSEQ multiplex PCR, yet TCRdb's version contains in-frame clones alone and is incomplete. The profile shows tens of thousands of clones, about 63% of them singletons. This specimen was CD4+ T cells from PBMCs cultured with HCoV-229E spike peptides, taken before COVID-19 vaccination. These receptors originate from a human donor who received a COVID-19 vaccine.

CDR3 coding DNA: TGTGCCAGTCACAGCGGACCGCACCAACCAAATCAGCCCCAGCATTTT. It encodes CASHSGPHQPNQPQHF. The V and J genes are TRBV5-3 and TRBJ1-5; D remains unclear. TRBV5-3 is an ORF for which the function is uncertain. V was cut by 8 bases and J by 4 bases, with 22 bases left in between. There are 16 residues in the CDR3.

The rearrangement joins TRBV5-1 to TRBJ1-4; TRBD1 matches at 8 bases. This CDR3 has 14 amino acids. Germline V gene sequence: CDR1 SGHRS, CDR2 YFSETQ. The J segment lost 5 bases and the V segment lost 4 bases, leaving 4 bases of the junction unmatched. This CDR3 reads CASSTDRGNEKLFF. DNA for the CDR3: TGCGCCAGCAGCACAGACAGGGGCAATGAAAAACTGTTTTTT.

This chain connects TRBV4-2 to TRBJ2-5; 8 bases map to TRBD2. V lost 0 bases and J lost 5; bases outside the gene matches: 11. Germline CDR1 is LGHNA and CDR2 is YNFKEQ. The CDR3 consists of 17 residues. The CDR3 nucleotides read TGTGCCAGCAGCCAAGACAAGCGGGGGCCGGGTCGGGAGACCCAGTACTTC. Its translation: CASSQDKRGPGRETQYF.